This T cell receptor beta chain was recorded in a study of T cells after posttransplantation cyclophosphamide. The protocol was immunoSEQ multiplex PCR, while the TCRdb copy is restricted to in-frame clones and leaves out a portion. This sample has tens of thousands of clones, with roughly nine tenths found just once. Peripheral blood was collected from the related graft donor on the marrow donation day. The clonotype originates from a woman aged 45-65 years in good health and a related stem cell transplant donor. Material: PBMCs.

This chain's CDR3 is CASSYPTGSNEQFF. CDR3 nucleotide sequence: TGTGCCAGCAGCTACCCGACAGGAAGCAATGAGCAGTTCTTC. The V and J genes are TRBV7-2 and TRBJ2-1, with a tentative D call TRBD1 (6 bases). The V end lost 4 bases, the J end lost 6 bases, and 13 bases lay between the germline ends. Germline V gene data show CDR1 as SGHTA and CDR2 as FQGNSA. The CDR3 spans 14 residues.